The clone carrying this TCR beta chain was seen a few times. Its antigen remains unknown. This CDR3 is 14 amino acids long. V lost 3 bases and J lost 3, with 9 bases in between. The data are from a study of response to subunit inactivated influenza vaccine. Regarding the study as a whole: T cells newly recruited by each seasonal influenza vaccination are few, the authors suggested.

Using its own MiXCR run on the RT-PCR reads, TCRdb lists one record per CDR3 protein. The table shows hundreds of thousands of distinct CDR3 sequences, with 25% occurring only once. This sequence joins TRBV12-3 or TRBV12-4 and TRBJ1-5, with D uncertain. The source of this sequence is a man aged 50 or older who received an inactivated influenza vaccine. This material consisted of CD4+ T cells sorted from PBMCs, taken around 5 days after vaccination. CDR3 in DNA: TGTGCCAGCAGTTTGGACGGTTACAATCAGCCCCAGCATTTT. Translation gives CASSLDGYNQPQHF.